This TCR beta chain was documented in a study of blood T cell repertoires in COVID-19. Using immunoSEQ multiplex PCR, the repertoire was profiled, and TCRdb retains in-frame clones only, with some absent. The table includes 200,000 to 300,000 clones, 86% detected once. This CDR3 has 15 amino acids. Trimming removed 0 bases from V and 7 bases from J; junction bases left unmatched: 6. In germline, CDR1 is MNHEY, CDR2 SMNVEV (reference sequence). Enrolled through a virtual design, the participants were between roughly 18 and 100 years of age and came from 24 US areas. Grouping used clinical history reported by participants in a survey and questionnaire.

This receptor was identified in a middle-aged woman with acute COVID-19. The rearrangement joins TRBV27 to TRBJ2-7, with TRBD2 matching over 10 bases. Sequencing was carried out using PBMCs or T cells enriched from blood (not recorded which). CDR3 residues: CASSLSWLAGVEQYF. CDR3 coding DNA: TGTGCCAGCAGTTTATCGTGGCTAGCGGGAGTAGAGCAGTACTTC.